This T cell receptor beta chain was captured by sequencing in a study of T-cell reconstitution after alpha-beta-depleted transplantation in children. This clonotype was recorded many times. Germline CDR1 SGHKS, CDR2 YYEKEE (reference sequence). CDR3 length equals 17 residues. Trimming pared 0 bases from V and 0 bases from J, leaving 13 bases between. A TCRbeta library incorporating unique molecular identifiers was prepared. TCRdb fed the PCR reads into MiXCR, producing one record per CDR3 protein. In the table there are 70,000 to 100,000 distinct CDR3 sequences, 9% to 15% of which are singletons. The specimen was PBMCs from the stem cell graft donor, collected from the stem cell graft. The receptor's source is a human donor who donated a stem cell graft to a child with inherited bone marrow failure. The chain uses TRBV5-5 and TRBJ1-3, with D unclear. CDR3 loop: CASSLGEFRFSGNTIYF. The CDR3 coding sequence is TGTGCCAGCAGCTTGGGGGAGTTTCGCTTCTCTGGAAACACCATATATTTT.